This record looks at one TCR beta chain sequence and its context. Antigen specificity is unknown. The record originates from a study of T cell responses to AZD1222 COVID-19 vaccine. As for the study in general: Pooling was applied to second doses at about 4 or about 12 weeks.

The repertoire was sequenced with immunoSEQ multiplex PCR; TCRdb's copy has only in-frame clones and lacks some. The sample includes approximately 97,000 clones, 86% of them seen just once. Findings of the study overall: As reported, nearly half of all spike-specific TCRs target variant regions that are unmutated. Donors skewed white British and female; clonal diversity was possibly underestimated. Baseline antibody screening turned up just a handful of seropositive AZD1222 recipients.

The CDR3 has 13 amino acids. Trimming cost V 7 bases and J 11 bases, with 20 bases left between them. In germline, CDR1 is MNHEY, CDR2 SVGAGI. This sequence joins TRBV6-5 and TRBJ1-1; tentatively, D is TRBD1 (5 bases). The origin of this receptor is an adult in good health. Sequencing used peripheral blood, obtained on day 0 of AZD1222 vaccination. CDR3 residues: CASTKAESGEAFF. The CDR3 bases are TGTGCCAGCACAAAGGCAGAGTCGGGGGAGGCTTTCTTT.